The T cell receptor (beta chain) described here comes from a study of technical replicates of blood from four donors. The germline V gene has CDR1 SQVTM and CDR2 ANQGSEA. With V trimmed by 1 base and J by 2 bases, 2 bases remained unmatched. The CDR3 loop spans 15 amino acids. Libraries were prepared by immunoSEQ multiplex PCR; TCRdb keeps only in-frame clonotypes and omits some of them. The table records under 95,000 clones, 85% to 95% of them present only once. The TCR comes from a human donor in good health. Material: T cells isolated from PBMCs. The chain combines TRBV29-1 with TRBJ2-7; 13 bases fit TRBD2. CDR3 nucleotide sequence: TGCAGCGTTGAAGGGGGACTAGCGGGAACCTACGAGCAGTACTTC. Translation: CSVEGGLAGTYEQYF.